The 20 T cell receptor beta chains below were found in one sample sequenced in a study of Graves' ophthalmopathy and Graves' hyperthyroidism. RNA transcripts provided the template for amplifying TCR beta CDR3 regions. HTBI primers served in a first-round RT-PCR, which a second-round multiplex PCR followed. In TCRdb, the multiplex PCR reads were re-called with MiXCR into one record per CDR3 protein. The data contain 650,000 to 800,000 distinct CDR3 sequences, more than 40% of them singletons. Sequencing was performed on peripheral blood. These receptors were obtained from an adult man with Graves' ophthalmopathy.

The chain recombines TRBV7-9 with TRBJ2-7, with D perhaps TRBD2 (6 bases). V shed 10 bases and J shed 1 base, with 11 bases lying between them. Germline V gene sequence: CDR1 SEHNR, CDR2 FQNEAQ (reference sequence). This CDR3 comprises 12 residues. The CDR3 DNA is TGTGCCACGAGGGCGGGGTCCTACGAGCAGTACTTC. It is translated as CATRAGSYEQYF. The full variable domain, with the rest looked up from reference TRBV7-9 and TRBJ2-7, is DTGVSQNPRHKITKRGQNVTFRCDPISEHNRLYWYRQTLGQGPEFLTYFQNEAQLEKSRLLSDRFSAERPKGSFSTLEIQRTEQGDSAMYLCATRAGSYEQYFGPGTRLTVT.

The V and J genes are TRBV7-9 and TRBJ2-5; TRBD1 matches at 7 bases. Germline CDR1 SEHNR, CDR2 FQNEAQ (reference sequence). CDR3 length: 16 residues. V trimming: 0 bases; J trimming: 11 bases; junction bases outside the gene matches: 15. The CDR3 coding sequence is TGTGCCAGCAGCTTAGCGCACAGGGGTCTCTACAATGAGCAGTACTTC. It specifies CASSLAHRGLYNEQYF.

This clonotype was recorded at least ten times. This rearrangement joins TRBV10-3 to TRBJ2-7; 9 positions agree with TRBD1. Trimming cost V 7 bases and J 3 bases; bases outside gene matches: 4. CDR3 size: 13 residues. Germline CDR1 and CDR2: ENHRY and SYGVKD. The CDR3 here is CAINRGQGYEQYF. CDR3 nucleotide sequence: TGTGCCATCAATCGGGGACAGGGCTACGAGCAGTACTTC.

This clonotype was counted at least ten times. The CDR3 DNA is TGTGCCAGCCAAGGAGAGACCGAGCAGTACTTC. Its protein product is CASQGETEQYF. The gene calls are TRBV5-6 and TRBJ2-7; D is undetermined. CDR1 and CDR2 (germline): SGHDT, YYEEEE. Trimming stripped 7 bases from V and 6 bases from J, with 11 bases between. The CDR3 is 11 residues long.

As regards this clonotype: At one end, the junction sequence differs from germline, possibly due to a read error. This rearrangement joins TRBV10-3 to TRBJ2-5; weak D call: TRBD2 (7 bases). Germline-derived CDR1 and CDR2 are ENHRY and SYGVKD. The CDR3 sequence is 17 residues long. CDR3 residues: CAISGERLAQGKETRYF. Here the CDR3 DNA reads TGTGCCATCAGCGGGGAAAGACTAGCACAGGGCAAAGAGACCCGGTACTTC.

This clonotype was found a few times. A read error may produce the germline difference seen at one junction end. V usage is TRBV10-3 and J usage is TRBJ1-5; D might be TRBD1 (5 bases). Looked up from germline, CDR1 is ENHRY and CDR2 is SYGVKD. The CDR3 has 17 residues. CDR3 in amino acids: CASSEPGAAYLDQPQHF. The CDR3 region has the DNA TGTGCCAGCAGTGAACCCGGGGCGGCCTATTTGGATCAGCCCCAGCATTTT.

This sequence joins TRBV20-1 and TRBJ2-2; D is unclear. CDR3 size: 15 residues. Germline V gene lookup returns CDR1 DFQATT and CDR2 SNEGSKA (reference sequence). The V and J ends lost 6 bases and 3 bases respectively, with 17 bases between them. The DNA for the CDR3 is TGCAGTGCCCCGCCGGGCCCGGCGGACACCGGGGAGCTGTTTTTT. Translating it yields CSAPPGPADTGELFF.

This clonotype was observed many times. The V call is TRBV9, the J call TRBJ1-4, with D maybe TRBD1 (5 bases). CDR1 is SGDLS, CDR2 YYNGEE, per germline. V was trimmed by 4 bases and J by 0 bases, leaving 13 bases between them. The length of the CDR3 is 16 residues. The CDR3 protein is CASSPHQGATNEKLFF. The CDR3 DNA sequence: TGTGCCAGCAGCCCCCACCAGGGAGCAACTAATGAAAAACTGTTTTTT.

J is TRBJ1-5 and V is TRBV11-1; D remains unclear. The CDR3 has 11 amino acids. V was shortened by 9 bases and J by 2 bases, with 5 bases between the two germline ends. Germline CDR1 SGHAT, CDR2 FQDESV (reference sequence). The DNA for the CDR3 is TGTGCCAGATTCGGCAATCAGCCCCAGCATTTT. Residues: CARFGNQPQHF.

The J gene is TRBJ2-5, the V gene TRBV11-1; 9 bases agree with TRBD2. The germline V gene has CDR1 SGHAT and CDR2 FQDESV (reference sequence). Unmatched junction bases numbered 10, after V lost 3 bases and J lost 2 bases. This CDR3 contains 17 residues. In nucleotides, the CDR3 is TGTGCCAGCAGCTTCGGCAGTAGCGGGGGCCTACAAGAGACCCAGTACTTC. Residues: CASSFGSSGGLQETQYF.

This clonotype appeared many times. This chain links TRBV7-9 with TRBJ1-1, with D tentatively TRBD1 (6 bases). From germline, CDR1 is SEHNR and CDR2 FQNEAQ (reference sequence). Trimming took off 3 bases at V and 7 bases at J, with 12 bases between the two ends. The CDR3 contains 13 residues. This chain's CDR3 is CASSLGAEVEAFF. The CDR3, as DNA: TGTGCCAGCAGCTTGGGGGCTGAGGTTGAAGCTTTCTTT.

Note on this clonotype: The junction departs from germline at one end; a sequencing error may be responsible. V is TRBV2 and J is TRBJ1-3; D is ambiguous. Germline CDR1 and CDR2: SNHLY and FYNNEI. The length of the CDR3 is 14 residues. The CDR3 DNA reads TGTGCCGGCAGGAGAAAGGAGGAAGGAAACACCATATATTTT. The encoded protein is CAGRRKEEGNTIYF.

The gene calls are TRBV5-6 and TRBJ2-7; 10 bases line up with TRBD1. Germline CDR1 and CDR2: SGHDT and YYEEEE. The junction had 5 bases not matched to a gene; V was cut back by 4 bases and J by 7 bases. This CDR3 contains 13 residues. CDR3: CASSAGQGIEQYF. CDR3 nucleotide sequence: TGTGCCAGCAGCGCGGGACAGGGGATTGAGCAGTACTTC.

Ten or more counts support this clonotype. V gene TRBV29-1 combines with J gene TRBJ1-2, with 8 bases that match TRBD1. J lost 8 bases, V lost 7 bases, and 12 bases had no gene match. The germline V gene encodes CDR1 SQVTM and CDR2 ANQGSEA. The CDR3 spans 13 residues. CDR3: CSASKTGQGGYTF. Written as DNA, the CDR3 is TGCAGCGCCTCGAAAACCGGACAGGGCGGCTACACCTTC.

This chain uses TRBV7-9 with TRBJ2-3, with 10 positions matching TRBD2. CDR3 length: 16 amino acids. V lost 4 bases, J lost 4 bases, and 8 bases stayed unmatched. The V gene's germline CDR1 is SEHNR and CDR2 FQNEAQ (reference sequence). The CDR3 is CASSSGLAGVADTQYF. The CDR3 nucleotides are TGTGCCAGCAGCTCGGGGCTAGCGGGGGTCGCAGATACGCAGTATTTT.

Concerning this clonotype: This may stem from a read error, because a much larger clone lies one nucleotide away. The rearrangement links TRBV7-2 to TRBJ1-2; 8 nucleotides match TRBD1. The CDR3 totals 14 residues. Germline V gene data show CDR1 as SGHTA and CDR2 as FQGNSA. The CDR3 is CASSSRGLNYGCTF. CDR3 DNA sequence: TGTGCCAGCAGCTCCAGGGGGCTCAACTATGGCTGCACCTTC.

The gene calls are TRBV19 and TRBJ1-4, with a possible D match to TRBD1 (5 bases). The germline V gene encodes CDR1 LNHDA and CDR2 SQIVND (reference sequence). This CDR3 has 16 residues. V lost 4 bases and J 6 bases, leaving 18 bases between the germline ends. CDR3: CASSTPYGGRDEKLFF. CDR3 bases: TGTGCCAGTAGTACCCCATACGGGGGTCGGGATGAAAAACTGTTTTTT. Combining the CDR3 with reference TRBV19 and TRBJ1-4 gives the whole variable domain DGGITQSPKYLFRKEGQNVTLSCEQNLNHDAMYWYRQDPGQGLRLIYYSQIVNDFQKGDIAEGYSVSREKKESFPLTVTSAQKNPTAFYLCASSTPYGGRDEKLFFGSGTQLSVL.

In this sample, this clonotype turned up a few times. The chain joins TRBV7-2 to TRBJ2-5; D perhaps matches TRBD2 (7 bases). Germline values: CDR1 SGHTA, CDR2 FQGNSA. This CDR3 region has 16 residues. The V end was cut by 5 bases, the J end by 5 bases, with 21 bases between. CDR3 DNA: TGTGCCAGCAGCCAAGGGGGTCGGGGGGCGGGGGAGACCCAGTACTTC. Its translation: CASSQGGRGAGETQYF.

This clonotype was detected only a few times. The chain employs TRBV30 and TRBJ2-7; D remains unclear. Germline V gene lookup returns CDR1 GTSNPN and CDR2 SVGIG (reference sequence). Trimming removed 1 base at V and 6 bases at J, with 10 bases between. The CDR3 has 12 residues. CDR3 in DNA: TGTGCCTGGAGTGGCACCTTGGTCGAGCAGTACTTC. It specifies CAWSGTLVEQYF.

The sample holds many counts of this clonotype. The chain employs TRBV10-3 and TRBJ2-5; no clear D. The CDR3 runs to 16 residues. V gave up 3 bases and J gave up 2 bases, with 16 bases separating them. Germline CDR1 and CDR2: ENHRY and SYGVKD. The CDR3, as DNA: TGTGCCATCAGTGAAACACCCCAGAGGAGTCAAGAGACCCAGTACTTC. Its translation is CAISETPQRSQETQYF.